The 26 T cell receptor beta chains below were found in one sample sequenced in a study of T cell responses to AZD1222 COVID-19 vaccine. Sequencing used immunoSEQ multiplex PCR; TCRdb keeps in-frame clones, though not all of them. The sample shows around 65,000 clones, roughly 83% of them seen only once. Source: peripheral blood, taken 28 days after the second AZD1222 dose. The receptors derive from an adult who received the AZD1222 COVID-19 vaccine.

Written as DNA, the CDR3 is TGTGCCAGCAGTTTTAGGGGGCTGGGGGCCATGAACACTGAAGCTTTCTTT. Protein: CASSFRGLGAMNTEAFF. The V call is TRBV27, the J call TRBJ1-1, with TRBD1 matching 7 bases. CDR1 is MNHEY and CDR2 is SMNVEV in the germline V gene (reference sequence). There are 17 residues in the CDR3. The J segment lost 0 bases and the V segment lost 3 bases, leaving 10 bases of the junction unmatched.

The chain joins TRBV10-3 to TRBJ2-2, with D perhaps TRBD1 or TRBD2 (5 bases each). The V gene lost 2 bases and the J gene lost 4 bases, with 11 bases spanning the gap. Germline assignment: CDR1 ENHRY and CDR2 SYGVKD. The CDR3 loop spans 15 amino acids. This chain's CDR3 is CAISERDPVTGELFF. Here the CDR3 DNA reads TGTGCCATCAGTGAGCGGGACCCAGTCACCGGGGAGCTGTTTTTT.

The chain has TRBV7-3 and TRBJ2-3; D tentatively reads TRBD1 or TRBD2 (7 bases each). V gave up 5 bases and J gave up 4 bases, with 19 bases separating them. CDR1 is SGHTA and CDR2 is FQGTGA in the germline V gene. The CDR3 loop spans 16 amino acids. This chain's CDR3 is CASSPQGGATSDTQYF. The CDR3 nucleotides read TGTGCCAGCAGCCCCCAGGGGGGGGCAACGTCAGATACGCAGTATTTT.

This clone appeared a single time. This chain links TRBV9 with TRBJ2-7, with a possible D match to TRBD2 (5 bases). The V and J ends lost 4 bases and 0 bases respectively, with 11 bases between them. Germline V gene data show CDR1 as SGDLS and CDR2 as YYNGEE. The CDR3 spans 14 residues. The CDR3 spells CASSPRTASYEQYF. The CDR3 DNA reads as TGTGCCAGCAGCCCCAGGACTGCCTCCTACGAGCAGTACTTC.

CDR3 sequence reads: CASSKAPRNRDQPQHF. In DNA, the CDR3 is TGTGCCAGCAGCAAAGCGCCCCGTAACAGGGATCAGCCCCAGCATTTT. The rearrangement uses TRBV21-1 and TRBJ1-5; the table's D call, TRBD1, was not checked against the DNA. TRBV21-1 is marked as a pseudogene. The CDR3 length is 16 residues.

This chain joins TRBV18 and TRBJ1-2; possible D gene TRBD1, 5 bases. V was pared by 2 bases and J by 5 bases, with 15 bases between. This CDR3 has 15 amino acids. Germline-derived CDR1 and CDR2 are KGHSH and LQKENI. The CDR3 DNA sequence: TGTGCCAGCTCACCATTGAGGGGCTCAGCTTATGGCTACACCTTC. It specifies CASSPLRGSAYGYTF.

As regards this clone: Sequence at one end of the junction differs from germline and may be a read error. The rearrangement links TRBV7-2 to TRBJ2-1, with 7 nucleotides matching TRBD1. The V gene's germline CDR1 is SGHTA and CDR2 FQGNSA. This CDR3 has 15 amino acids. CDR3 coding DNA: TGTGCCAGCACCTTAAATAGACAGGGATGGAATGAGCAGTTCTTC. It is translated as CASTLNRQGWNEQFF.

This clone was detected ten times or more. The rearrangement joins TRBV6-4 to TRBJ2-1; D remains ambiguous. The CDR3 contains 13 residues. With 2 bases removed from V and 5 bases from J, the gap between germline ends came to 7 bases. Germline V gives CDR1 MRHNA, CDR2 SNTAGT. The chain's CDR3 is CASSDTLNNEQFF. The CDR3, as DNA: TGTGCCAGCAGTGACACTCTGAACAATGAGCAGTTCTTC.

CDR3 region: CASSWTSGGGTDTQYF. CDR3 DNA sequence: TGTGCCAGCAGCTGGACTAGCGGGGGGGGCACAGATACGCAGTATTTT. The chain joins TRBV11-2 to TRBJ2-3; 15 bases map to TRBD2. CDR3 length: 16 residues. Germline lookup yields CDR1 SGHAT and CDR2 FQNNGV. The ends lost 4 bases at V and 1 base at J; junction bases unmatched: 0.

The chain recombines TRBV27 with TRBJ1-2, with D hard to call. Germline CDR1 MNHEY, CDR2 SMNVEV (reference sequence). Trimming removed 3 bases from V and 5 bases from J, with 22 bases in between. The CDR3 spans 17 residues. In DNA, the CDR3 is TGTGCCAGCAGTTTTAGCCGGGATCGAAGATCTTATTATGGCTACACCTTC. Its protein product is CASSFSRDRRSYYGYTF.

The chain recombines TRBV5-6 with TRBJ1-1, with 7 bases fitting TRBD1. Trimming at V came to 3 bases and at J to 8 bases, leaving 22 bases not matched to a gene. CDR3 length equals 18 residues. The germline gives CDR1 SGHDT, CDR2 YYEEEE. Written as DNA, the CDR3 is TGTGCCAGCAGCTCGCCGTTAATACAGGGGCCTTGGGGTCCGGAAGCTTTCTTT. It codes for CASSSPLIQGPWGPEAFF.

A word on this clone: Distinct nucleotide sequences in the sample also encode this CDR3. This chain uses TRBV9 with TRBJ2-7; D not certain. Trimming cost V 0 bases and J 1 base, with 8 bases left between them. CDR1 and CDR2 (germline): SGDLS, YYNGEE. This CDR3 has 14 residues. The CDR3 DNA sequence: TGTGCCAGCAGCGTAGTATCCAGTTCCTACGAGCAGTACTTC. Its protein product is CASSVVSSSYEQYF.

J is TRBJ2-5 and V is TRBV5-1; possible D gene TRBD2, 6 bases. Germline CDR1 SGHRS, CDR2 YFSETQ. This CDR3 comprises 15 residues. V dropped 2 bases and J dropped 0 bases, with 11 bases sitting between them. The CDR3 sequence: CASSLGGGNQETQYF. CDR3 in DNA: TGCGCCAGCAGCTTAGGCGGCGGGAACCAAGAGACCCAGTACTTC.

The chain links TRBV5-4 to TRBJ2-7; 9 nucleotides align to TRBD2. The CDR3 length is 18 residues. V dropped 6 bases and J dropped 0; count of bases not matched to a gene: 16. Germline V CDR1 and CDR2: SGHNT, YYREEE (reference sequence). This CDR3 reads CASTRGGGGAARSYEQYF. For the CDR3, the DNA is TGTGCCAGCACCCGGGGTGGCGGGGGGGCTGCACGCTCCTACGAGCAGTACTTC.

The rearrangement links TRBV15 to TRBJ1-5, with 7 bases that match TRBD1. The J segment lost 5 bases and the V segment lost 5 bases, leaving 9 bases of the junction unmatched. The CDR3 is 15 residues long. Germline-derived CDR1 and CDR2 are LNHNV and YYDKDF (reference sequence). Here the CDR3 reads CATSPGRGRDQPQHF. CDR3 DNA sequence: TGTGCCACCAGCCCTGGGAGGGGGCGAGATCAGCCCCAGCATTTT.

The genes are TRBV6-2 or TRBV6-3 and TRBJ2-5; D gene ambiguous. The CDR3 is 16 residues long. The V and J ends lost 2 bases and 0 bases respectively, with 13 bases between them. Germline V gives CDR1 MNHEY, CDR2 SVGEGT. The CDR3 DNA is TGTGCCAGCAGTTACGGCGCGAATTTTTACCAAGAGACCCAGTACTTC. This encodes CASSYGANFYQETQYF.

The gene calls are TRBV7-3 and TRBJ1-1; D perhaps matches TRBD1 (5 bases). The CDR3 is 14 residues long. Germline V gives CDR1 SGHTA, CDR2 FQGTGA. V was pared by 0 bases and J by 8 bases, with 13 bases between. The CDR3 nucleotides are TGTGCCAGCAGCTTAACGCGCGGGACGGACGAAGCTTTCTTT. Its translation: CASSLTRGTDEAFF.

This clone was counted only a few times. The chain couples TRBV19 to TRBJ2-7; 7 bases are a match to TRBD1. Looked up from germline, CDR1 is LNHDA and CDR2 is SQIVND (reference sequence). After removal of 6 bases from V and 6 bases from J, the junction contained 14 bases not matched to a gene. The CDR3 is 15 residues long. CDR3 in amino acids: CASSPRTGTDIEQYF. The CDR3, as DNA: TGTGCCAGTAGCCCCAGGACCGGGACAGATATCGAGCAGTACTTC.

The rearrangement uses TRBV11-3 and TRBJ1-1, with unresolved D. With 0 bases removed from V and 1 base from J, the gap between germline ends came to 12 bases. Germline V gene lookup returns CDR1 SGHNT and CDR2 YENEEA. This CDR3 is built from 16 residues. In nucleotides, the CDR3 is TGTGCCAGCAGCTTAGAGTTCGGCCCGGCGAACACTGAAGCTTTCTTT. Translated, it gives CASSLEFGPANTEAFF.

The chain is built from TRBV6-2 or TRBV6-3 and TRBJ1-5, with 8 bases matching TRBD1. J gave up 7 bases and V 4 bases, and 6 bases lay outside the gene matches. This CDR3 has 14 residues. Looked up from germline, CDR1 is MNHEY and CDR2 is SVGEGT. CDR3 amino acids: CASSSGQGRQPQHF. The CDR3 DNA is TGTGCCAGCAGTTCCGGACAGGGTCGGCAGCCCCAGCATTTT.

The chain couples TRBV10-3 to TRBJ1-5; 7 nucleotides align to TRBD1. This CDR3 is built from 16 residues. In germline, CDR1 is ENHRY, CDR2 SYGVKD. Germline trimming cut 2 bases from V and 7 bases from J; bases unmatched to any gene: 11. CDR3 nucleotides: TGTGCCATCAGTGAGCGGACAGGCCGAGGAGGGCAGCCCCAGCATTTT. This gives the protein CAISERTGRGGQPQHF.

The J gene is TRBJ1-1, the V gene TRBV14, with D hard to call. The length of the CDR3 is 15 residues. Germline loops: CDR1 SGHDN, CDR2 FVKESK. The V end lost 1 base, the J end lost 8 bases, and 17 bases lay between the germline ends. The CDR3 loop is CASSQAGGLLREAFF. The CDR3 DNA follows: TGTGCCAGCAGCCAAGCGGGAGGGCTTCTAAGAGAAGCTTTCTTT. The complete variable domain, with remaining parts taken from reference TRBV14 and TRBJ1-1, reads EAGVTQFPSHSVIEKGQTVTLRCDPISGHDNLYWYRRVMGKEIKFLLHFVKESKQDESGMPNNRFLAERTGGTYSTLKVQPAELEDSGVYFCASSQAGGLLREAFFGQGTRLTVV.

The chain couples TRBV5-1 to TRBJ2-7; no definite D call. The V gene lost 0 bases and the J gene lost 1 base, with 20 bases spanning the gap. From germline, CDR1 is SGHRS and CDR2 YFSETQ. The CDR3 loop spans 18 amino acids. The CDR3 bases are TGCGCCAGCAGCTTGGCCTTTATTGGTAGGGTTCAATCCTACGAGCAGTACTTC. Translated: CASSLAFIGRVQSYEQYF.

The CDR3 DNA reads as TGCAGCGTTGAAGCTCCCCCCGGGACAGCCACTGAAGCTTTCTTT. The encoded protein is CSVEAPPGTATEAFF. This rearrangement joins TRBV29-1 to TRBJ1-1; the match to TRBD1 covers 7 bases. There are 15 residues in the CDR3. Germline V CDR1 and CDR2: SQVTM, ANQGSEA. Unmatched junction bases numbered 9, after V lost 1 base and J lost 4 bases.

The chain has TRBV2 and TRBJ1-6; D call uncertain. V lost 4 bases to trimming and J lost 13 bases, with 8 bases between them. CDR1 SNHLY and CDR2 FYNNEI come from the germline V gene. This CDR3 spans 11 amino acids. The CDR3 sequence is CASSVAGPLHF. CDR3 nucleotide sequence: TGTGCCAGCAGTGTCGCGGGTCCCCTCCACTTT.

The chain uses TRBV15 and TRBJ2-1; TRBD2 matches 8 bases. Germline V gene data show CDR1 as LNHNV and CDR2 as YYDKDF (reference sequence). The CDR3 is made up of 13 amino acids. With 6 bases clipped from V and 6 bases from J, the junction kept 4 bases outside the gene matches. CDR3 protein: CATSTAGVNEQFF. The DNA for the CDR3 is TGTGCCACCAGTACAGCGGGGGTCAATGAGCAGTTCTTC.